Below, 16 T cell receptor beta chains from the same sample are listed, as sequenced in a study of blood T cell repertoires in COVID-19. Libraries were prepared by immunoSEQ multiplex PCR; TCRdb keeps only in-frame clonotypes and omits some of them. The sample lists 250,000 to 350,000 clones, approximately 90% seen once, with roughly 10% in the top ten. Material: PBMCs or T cells enriched from blood (not recorded which). Receptors were obtained from a woman between 18 and 30 years old who had recovered from COVID-19.

The chain recombines TRBV2 with TRBJ1-4; D gene ambiguous. The V gene's germline CDR1 is SNHLY and CDR2 FYNNEI. The germline V and J ends were trimmed by 6 bases and 6 bases, with 11 bases remaining between them. The CDR3 length is 13 residues. CDR3 loop: CASRVLADEKLFF. The DNA of the CDR3 is TGTGCCAGCAGAGTTTTAGCAGATGAAAAACTGTTTTTT.

This clone was detected once. The chain is built from TRBV19 and TRBJ2-7; 9 positions agree with TRBD1. Per germline, CDR1 LNHDA and CDR2 SQIVND (reference sequence). CDR3 length: 15 amino acids. The V gene end was trimmed by 5 bases and the J gene end by 5 bases; junction bases not matched to a gene: 10. CDR3 sequence reads: CASSPRDRAPDEQYF. DNA of the CDR3: TGTGCCAGTAGTCCAAGGGACAGGGCACCCGACGAGCAGTACTTC.

The rearrangement joins TRBV19 to TRBJ1-2, with 10 bases aligning to TRBD1. Trimming removed 3 bases from V and 4 bases from J; junction bases left unmatched: 5. Germline V CDR1 and CDR2: LNHDA, SQIVND (reference sequence). The CDR3 has 15 amino acids. CDR3 bases: TGTGCCAGTAGTATGGGGACAGGGGCCACCTATGGCTACACCTTC. Translated, it gives CASSMGTGATYGYTF.

The chain has TRBV23-1 and TRBJ1-5, with 9 positions matching TRBD1. TRBV23-1 is noted as an ORF with a role that remains uncertain. The trim removed 2 bases at V and 0 bases at J, leaving 8 bases unmatched. This CDR3 is built from 18 residues. The DNA for the CDR3 is TGCGCCAGCAGTCAAGGGGACCGGACAGGGGTTAGCAATCAGCCCCAGCATTTT. Protein product: CASSQGDRTGVSNQPQHF.

This clone was found once. The chain couples TRBV5-4 to TRBJ2-2; 7 nucleotides match TRBD1. The CDR3 spans 14 residues. Germline-derived CDR1 and CDR2 are SGHNT and YYREEE (reference sequence). J lost 1 base, V lost 4 bases, and 1 base had no gene match. The CDR3 bases are TGTGCCAGCAGCGGGGACAGGAACACCGGGGAGCTGTTTTTT. This encodes CASSGDRNTGELFF.

This chain joins TRBV24-1 and TRBJ1-4; TRBD1 matches at 7 bases. The J segment lost 3 bases and the V segment lost 4 bases, leaving 4 bases of the junction unmatched. The germline CDR1 and CDR2 sequences are KGHDR and SFDVKD. The CDR3 length is 15 residues. In nucleotides, the CDR3 is TGTGCCACCAGTGACTCTACAGGGGCTAATGAAAAACTGTTTTTT. The encoded protein is CATSDSTGANEKLFF.

The rearrangement joins TRBV5-1 to TRBJ2-3; D is unresolved. The V gene's germline CDR1 is SGHRS and CDR2 YFSETQ. This CDR3 has 14 amino acids. Trimming shortened V by 5 bases and J by 0 bases, and 10 bases separated the two germline ends. CDR3 sequence (DNA): TGCGCCAGCAGACGTACAGATAGCACAGATACGCAGTATTTT. Its translation: CASRRTDSTDTQYF.

The chain combines TRBV19 with TRBJ2-3; D possibly corresponds to TRBD1 (5 bases). CDR1 is LNHDA, CDR2 SQIVND, per germline (reference sequence). Trimming took off 5 bases at V and 7 bases at J, with 10 bases between the two ends. The CDR3 is 12 residues long. The CDR3 sequence is CASSAGWNTQYF. For the CDR3, the DNA is TGTGCCAGTAGTGCAGGGTGGAATACGCAGTATTTT.

J is TRBJ2-3 and V is TRBV5-6; a weak D match, TRBD2 (6 bases). Trimming pared 1 base from V and 1 base from J, leaving 13 bases between. CDR3 size: 16 residues. Germline V gives CDR1 SGHDT, CDR2 YYEEEE. The CDR3 region has the DNA TGTGCCAGCAGCTTGAGGATGGGCGGGGGCACAGATACGCAGTATTTT. Its translation: CASSLRMGGGTDTQYF.

The chain joins TRBV5-1 to TRBJ2-7; 11 nucleotides match TRBD2. The CDR3 sequence is 15 residues long. V lost 4 bases, J lost 3 bases, and 6 bases stayed unmatched. The germline CDR1 and CDR2 sequences are SGHRS and YFSETQ. For the CDR3, the DNA is TGCGCCAGCAGCGTCGGGACTAGCGGACTCTACGAGCAGTACTTC. Translation gives CASSVGTSGLYEQYF.

V and J are TRBV12-3 or TRBV12-4 and TRBJ2-1, with 8 bases matching TRBD1. V was clipped by 4 bases and J by 14 bases; unmatched bases: 10. The CDR3 loop spans 13 amino acids. Here the CDR3 reads CASSSNRQGREFF. DNA for the CDR3: TGTGCCAGCAGTTCAAATAGACAGGGGAGAGAGTTCTTC.

This clone was seen once. The chain is built from TRBV2 and TRBJ2-3; a weak D match, TRBD2 (5 bases). Trimming cost V 4 bases and J 3 bases, with 11 bases left between them. The CDR3 runs to 14 residues. Per germline, CDR1 SNHLY and CDR2 FYNNEI. The CDR3 loop is CASSGRTVTDTQYF. The CDR3 DNA reads as TGTGCCAGCAGTGGCCGGACTGTTACAGATACGCAGTATTTT.

There are a few counts of this clone. The chain joins TRBV5-1 to TRBJ1-1, with 9 bases identical to TRBD1. This CDR3 is built from 16 residues. With V trimmed by 4 bases and J by 3 bases, 10 bases remained unmatched. Germline V gene lookup returns CDR1 SGHRS and CDR2 YFSETQ. The CDR3 DNA reads TGCGCCAGCAGCCCGAGGGGGGACAGGGATGACACTGAAGCTTTCTTT. Protein product: CASSPRGDRDDTEAFF.

This sequence joins TRBV2 and TRBJ1-1; 7 nucleotides match TRBD1. This CDR3 contains 13 residues. Germline CDR1 SNHLY, CDR2 FYNNEI. The ends lost 6 bases at V and 4 bases at J; junction bases unmatched: 5. As DNA, the CDR3 is TGTGCCAGCAGGAGGGACAGCGGCACTGAAGCTTTCTTT. This encodes CASRRDSGTEAFF.

The chain is built from TRBV5-1 and TRBJ2-7; 11 positions match TRBD2. Germline V CDR1 and CDR2: SGHRS, YFSETQ. The CDR3 runs to 16 residues. J gave up 4 bases and V 0 bases, and 6 bases lay outside the gene matches. Here the CDR3 reads CASSLDPGTSGYEQYF. The DNA of the CDR3 is TGCGCCAGCAGCTTGGACCCCGGGACTAGCGGTTACGAGCAGTACTTC.

J is TRBJ2-2 and V is TRBV5-1; the D gene is possibly TRBD1 (6 bases). Germline V gene sequence: CDR1 SGHRS, CDR2 YFSETQ. V was pared by 7 bases and J by 2 bases, with 9 bases between. The CDR3 extends over 13 amino acids. The CDR3 sequence: CASQQGNTGELFF. The CDR3 DNA reads TGCGCCAGCCAACAGGGTAACACCGGGGAGCTGTTTTTT.